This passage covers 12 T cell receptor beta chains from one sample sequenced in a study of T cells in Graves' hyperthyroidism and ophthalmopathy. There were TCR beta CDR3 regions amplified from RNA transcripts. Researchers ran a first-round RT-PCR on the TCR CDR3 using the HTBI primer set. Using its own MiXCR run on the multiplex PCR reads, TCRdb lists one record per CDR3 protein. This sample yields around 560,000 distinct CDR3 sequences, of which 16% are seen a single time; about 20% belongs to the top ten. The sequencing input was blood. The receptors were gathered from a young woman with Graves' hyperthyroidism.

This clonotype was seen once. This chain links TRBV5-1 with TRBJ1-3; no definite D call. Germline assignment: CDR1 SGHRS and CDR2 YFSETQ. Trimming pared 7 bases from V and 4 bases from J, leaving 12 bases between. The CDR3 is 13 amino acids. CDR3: CASSRAIGNTIYF. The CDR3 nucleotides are TGCGCCAGCTCGAGGGCTATCGGAAACACCATATATTTT.

CDR3 nucleotides: TGTGCCAGCAGCTGGGGACTAGCGGGAGGGCCTCGGACCGGGGAGCTGTTTTTT. It translates to CASSWGLAGGPRTGELFF. The J gene is TRBJ2-2, the V gene TRBV5-4, with 16 bases lining up with TRBD2. The trim removed 3 bases at V and 5 bases at J, leaving 7 bases unmatched. Germline-derived CDR1 and CDR2 are SGHNT and YYREEE (reference sequence). This CDR3 has 18 amino acids.

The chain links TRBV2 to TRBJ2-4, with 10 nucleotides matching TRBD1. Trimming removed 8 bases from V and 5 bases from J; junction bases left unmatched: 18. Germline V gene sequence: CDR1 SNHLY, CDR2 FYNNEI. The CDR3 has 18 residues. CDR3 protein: CASAPRDRGTSGQNIQYF. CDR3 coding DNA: TGTGCCAGCGCCCCCCGGGACAGGGGAACCTCAGGCCAAAACATTCAGTACTTC.

The CDR3 loop is CASSYYQGQETQYF. The CDR3 nucleotides are TGTGCCAGCAGCTATTATCAGGGACAAGAGACCCAGTACTTC. V usage is TRBV7-8 and J usage is TRBJ2-5; possible D gene TRBD1, 5 bases. The CDR3 loop spans 14 amino acids. CDR1 SGHVS and CDR2 FQNEAQ come from the germline V gene. Trimming stripped 4 bases from V and 2 bases from J, with 11 bases between. The full variable domain, in which reference TRBV7-8 and TRBJ2-5 provide the parts outside the CDR3, is GAGVSQSPRYKVAKRGQDVALRCDPISGHVSLFWYQQALGQGPEFLTYFQNEAQLDKSGLPSDRFFAERPEGSVSTLKIQRTQQEDSAVYLCASSYYQGQETQYFGPGTRLLVL.

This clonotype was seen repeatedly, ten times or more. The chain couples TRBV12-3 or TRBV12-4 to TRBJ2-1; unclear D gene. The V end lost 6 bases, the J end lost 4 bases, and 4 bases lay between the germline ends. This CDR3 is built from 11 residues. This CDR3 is CASRVYNEQFF. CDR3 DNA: TGTGCCAGCAGGGTTTACAATGAGCAGTTCTTC.

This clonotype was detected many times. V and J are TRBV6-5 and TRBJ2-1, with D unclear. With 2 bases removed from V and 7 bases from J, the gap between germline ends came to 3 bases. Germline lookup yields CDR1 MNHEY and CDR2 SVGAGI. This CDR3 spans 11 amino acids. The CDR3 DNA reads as TGTGCCAGCAGTTACGGGAATGAGCAGTTCTTC. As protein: CASSYGNEQFF.

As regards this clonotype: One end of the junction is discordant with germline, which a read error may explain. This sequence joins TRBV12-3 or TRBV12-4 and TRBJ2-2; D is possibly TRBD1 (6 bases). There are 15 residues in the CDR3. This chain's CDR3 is CASSFKLGGSGEPFF. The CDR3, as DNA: TGTGCCAGCAGTTTTAAGCTAGGGGGATCCGGGGAGCCGTTTTTT.

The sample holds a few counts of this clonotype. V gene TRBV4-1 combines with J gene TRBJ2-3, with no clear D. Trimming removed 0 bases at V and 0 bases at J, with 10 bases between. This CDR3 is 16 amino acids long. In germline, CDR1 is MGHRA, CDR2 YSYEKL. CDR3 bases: TGCGCCAGCAGCCAAGATGTACAGAGTAGCACAGATACGCAGTATTTT. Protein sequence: CASSQDVQSSTDTQYF.

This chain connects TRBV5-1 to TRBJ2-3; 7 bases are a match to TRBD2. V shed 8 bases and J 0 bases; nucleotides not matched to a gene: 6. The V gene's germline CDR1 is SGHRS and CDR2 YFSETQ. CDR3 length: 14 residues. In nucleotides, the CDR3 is TGCGCCAGTTCGGGGGGACCTAGCACAGATACGCAGTATTTT. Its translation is CASSGGPSTDTQYF.

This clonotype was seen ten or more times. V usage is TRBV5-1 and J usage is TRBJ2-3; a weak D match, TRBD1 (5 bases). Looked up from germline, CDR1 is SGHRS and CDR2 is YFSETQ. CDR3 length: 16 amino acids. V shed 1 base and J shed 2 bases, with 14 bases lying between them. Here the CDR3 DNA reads TGCGCCAGCAGCTTGAGCAGGGCCGGGTCCACAGATACGCAGTATTTT. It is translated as CASSLSRAGSTDTQYF.

The CDR3 reads CASSELGSTGELFF. The CDR3 region has the DNA TGTGCCAGCAGTGAACTAGGGAGCACCGGGGAGCTGTTTTTT. The rearrangement joins TRBV6-1 to TRBJ2-2; TRBD2 is a possible D gene (5 bases). CDR3 length equals 14 residues. V lost 2 bases to trimming and J lost 4 bases, with 8 bases between them. CDR1 is MNHNS and CDR2 is SASEGT in the germline V gene.

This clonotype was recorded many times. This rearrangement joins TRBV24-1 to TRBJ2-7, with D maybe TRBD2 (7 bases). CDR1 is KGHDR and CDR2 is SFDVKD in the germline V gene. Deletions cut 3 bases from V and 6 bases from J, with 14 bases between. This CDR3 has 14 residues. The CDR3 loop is CATSDPGLGGEQYF. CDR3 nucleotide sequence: TGTGCCACCAGTGATCCCGGACTAGGGGGCGAGCAGTACTTC.